This is a list of T cell receptor beta chains from one sample in a study of blood T cell repertoires in COVID-19. Here immunoSEQ multiplex PCR was the method, and the copy in TCRdb shows in-frame clones only, minus some. The sample holds 210,000 or so clones; about 83% are singletons and the top ten take nearly 5%. Sample: PBMCs or T cells enriched from blood (not recorded which). These receptor sequences come from a woman aged 45-65 years who had been exposed to COVID-19. The CDR3 runs from the conserved cysteine through the conserved F or W. A D gene is named only where the DNA matches it firmly. Where a row states a size, it is once, few, many or the class of an expanded clone; other rows omit it.

TRBJ1-2	TRBV9	.	.	TGTGCCAGCAGCCCCCATCCAGGGGACGGCTACACCTTC	CASSPHPGDGYTF
TRBJ2-1	TRBV5-6	once	TRBD1	TGTGCCAGCAGCTTCATGCTAGACGGGACAGGGTGGGACAATGAGCAGTTCTTC	CASSFMLDGTGWDNEQFF
TRBJ1-5	TRBV10-1	.	TRBD1	TGCGCCAGCAATCTGGACAGGGCCCCTGGGCAGCCCCAGCATTTT	CASNLDRAPGQPQHF
TRBJ2-3	TRBV5-1	.	TRBD1	TGCGCCAGCAGCTTAAACCGGGACAGGGGGACGCAGTATTTT	CASSLNRDRGTQYF
TRBJ2-7	TRBV7-8	.	.	TGTGCCAGCAGCCTTGGACAGACCCTCTCCTACGAGCAGTACTTC	CASSLGQTLSYEQYF
TRBJ1-1	TRBV12-3/TRBV12-4	.	.	TGTGCCAGCAGTTGGCGGATAGGCACTGAAGCTTTCTTT	CASSWRIGTEAFF
TRBJ2-2	TRBV10-2	.	.	TGCGCCAGCAGTAAGGGGCCCGGGGAGCTGTTTTTT	CASSKGPGELFF
TRBJ1-1	TRBV6-6	.	.	TGTGCCAGCAGTTACTTAGCGGGGACTGAAGCTTTCTTT	CASSYLAGTEAFF
TRBJ1-3	TRBV10-3	.	TRBD1	TGTGCCATCAGTGACCGGACAGGGCGATCTGGAAACACCATATATTTT	CAISDRTGRSGNTIYF
TRBJ1-3	TRBV2	.	.	TGTGCCAGCCGCCGGGAGTGGCGTCAGATCGGCACCATATATTTT	CASRREWRQIGTIYF
TRBJ1-2	TRBV3-1/TRBV3-2	once	.	TGTGCCAGCAGCCAAGATCCGATCCTACCGAGGGGCTACACCTTC	CASSQDPILPRGYTF
TRBJ1-4	TRBV15	.	.	TGTGCCACCAGCTTAGGACTGCCCTCAACTAATGAAAAACTGTTTTTT	CATSLGLPSTNEKLFF
TRBJ1-1	TRBV27	.	TRBD1	TGTGCCAGCAGTTTCAGGGGGGCTGGCACTGAAGCTTTCTTT	CASSFRGAGTEAFF
TRBJ2-5	TRBV14	.	.	TGTGCCAGCAGCCTGGGCGGGCCGTCAACCAGGGAGACCCAGTACTTC	CASSLGGPSTRETQYF
TRBJ1-5	TRBV6-1	few	.	TGTGCCAGCAGTGAAATGTGGGGTGAGGGCTATCAGCCCCAGCATTTT	CASSEMWGEGYQPQHF
TRBJ1-1	TRBV9	.	TRBD1	TGTGCCAGCAGCGTTCTATCCGGGACAGCCTTCTACATGAACACTGAAGCTTTCTTT	CASSVLSGTAFYMNTEAFF
TRBJ2-7	TRBV7-8	.	.	TGTGCCAGCAGCTTATGGCAATCCTACGAGCAGTACTTC	CASSLWQSYEQYF
TRBJ2-2	TRBV5-1	.	.	TGCGCCAGCAGCTATATCACGGCGAACACCGGGGAGCTGTTTTTT	CASSYITANTGELFF
TRBJ2-7	TRBV27	.	.	TGTGCCAGCAGTACGACAGATACCTACGAGCAGTACTTC	CASSTTDTYEQYF
TRBJ2-2	TRBV7-2	.	.	TGTGCCAGCACAGGGAACACCGGGGAGCTGTTTTTT	CASTGNTGELFF
TRBJ2-1	TRBV5-1	.	TRBD1	TGCGCCAGCAGCTTTGGCGACAGGGCCTACAATGAGCAGTTCTTC	CASSFGDRAYNEQFF
TRBJ2-1	TRBV5-6	.	.	TGTGCCAGCAGCCCTGGAGGTGGGGGGGCAAGGAATGAGCAGTTCTTC	CASSPGGGGARNEQFF
TRBJ2-7	TRBV7-2	once	TRBD2	TGTGCCAGCAGCTGGGGACTAGCGGGGATATACGAGCAGTACTTC	CASSWGLAGIYEQYF
TRBJ2-3	TRBV12-2	.	.	TGTGCAAGTCGCACCTTCTCCCGTCCCGGGGGGGCGGAAGATACGCAGTATTTT	CASRTFSRPGGAEDTQYF
TRBJ1-4	TRBV7-9	.	.	TGTGCCAGCAGTGGCACAGGGAATGAAAAACTGTTTTTT	CASSGTGNEKLFF
TRBJ2-2	TRBV7-2	.	.	TGTGCCAGCAGCTCGCAGGGGTTCACCGGGGAGCTGTTTTTT	CASSSQGFTGELFF
TRBJ1-1	TRBV25-1	.	.	TGTGCCAGCAGTAAGGGGCGCACTGAAGCTTTCTTT	CASSKGRTEAFF
TRBJ1-6	TRBV4-3	.	.	TGCGCCAGCAGCCAAGACAGAAATTCACCCCTCCACTTT	CASSQDRNSPLHF
TRBJ1-5	TRBV3-1/TRBV3-2	.	.	TGTGCCAGCAGCCAAGAATCGGGGGGCAATCAGCCCCAGCATTTT	CASSQESGGNQPQHF
TRBJ2-3	TRBV9	.	TRBD2	TGTGCCAGCAGCGTAGGACTAGCGGACACAGATACGCAGTATTTT	CASSVGLADTDTQYF
TRBJ1-6	TRBV2	.	.	TGTGCCAGCAGTGTCGGACAGTTCTCGGGGGGTTCACCCCTCCACTTT	CASSVGQFSGGSPLHF
TRBJ1-6	TRBV7-6	once	TRBD1	TGTGCCAGCAGCTTAGACAGGGGTTATAATTCACCCCTCCACTTT	CASSLDRGYNSPLHF
TRBJ1-1	TRBV7-2	few	.	TGTGCCAGCAGCTTCGGGGGGGTGGGCACTGAAGCTTTCTTT	CASSFGGVGTEAFF
TRBJ1-1	TRBV7-8	.	.	TGTGCCAGCAGCTTAGATTTGGGCGGGGGTTGGGGGGCGGACACTGAAGCTTTCTTT	CASSLDLGGGWGADTEAFF
TRBJ1-2	TRBV18	.	.	TGTGCCAGCTCACCGGAGGGAGACTATGGCTACACCTTC	CASSPEGDYGYTF
TRBJ1-6	TRBV28	few	.	TGTGCCAGCAGTTCGGGTAATTCACCCCTCCACTTT	CASSSGNSPLHF
TRBJ2-5	TRBV19	.	TRBD1	TGTGCCACCACACCGGGACAGGGGTCTTCGGAGACCCAGTACTTC	CATTPGQGSSETQYF
TRBJ1-3	TRBV7-8	.	TRBD1	TGTGCCAGCAGCTTAGAGGGGACAGCCTCTGGAAACACCATATATTTT	CASSLEGTASGNTIYF
TRBJ2-1	TRBV11-3	.	.	TGTGCCAGCAGCTTAGCCGAAGGGGCCTACAATGAGCAGTTCTTC	CASSLAEGAYNEQFF
TRBJ1-2	TRBV5-6	.	TRBD1	TGTGCCAGCAGCTTATCACAGGGGAGCTACACCTTC	CASSLSQGSYTF
TRBJ2-1	TRBV7-2	.	TRBD2	TGTGCCAGCAGCTTTCGGGGGGGAGGGGAGCAGTTCTTC	CASSFRGGGEQFF
TRBJ1-2	TRBV5-4	.	.	TGTGCCAGCAGCGGGACTGCCTATGGCTACACCTTC	CASSGTAYGYTF
TRBJ1-3	TRBV29-1	once	TRBD1	TGCAGCGCCGTACAGGGGGCCTCTGGAAACACCATATATTTT	CSAVQGASGNTIYF
TRBJ2-1	TRBV6-6	.	TRBD2	TGTGCCAGCATATCCTTAGGCGGGGGGGCCGATGAGCAGTTCTTC	CASISLGGGADEQFF